This section outlines one TCR beta chain sequence together with its context. Its specificity is not known. This sample was taken from a study of OX40 agonist ivuxolimab in advanced cancers. For the study at large: All patients had ivuxolimab intravenously every 2 weeks at 0.01 to 10 mg/kg. Checkpoint inhibitors had been given previously to 40% of patients.

Sequencing was performed with immunoSEQ multiplex PCR; in TCRdb, only in-frame clones are kept and a portion is missing. The repertoire holds roughly 53,000 clones, 85% seen once, with roughly 3% in the top ten. Study-level findings and limits: CD4+ and CD8+ blood T cells expanded clonally by week 6 at 0.1 to 3.0 mg/kg.

J gave up 9 bases and V 8 bases, and 11 bases lay outside the gene matches. The CDR3 is made up of 15 amino acids. Germline CDR1 reads MNHNS; CDR2 reads SASEGT. Individuals having autoimmune disease history or systemic immunosuppression were not enrolled. This chain joins TRBV6-1 and TRBJ1-6, with 9 bases matching TRBD1. The sample was CD4+ or CD8+ T cells sorted from blood, taken in a trial of the OX40 agonist ivuxolimab. This receptor was taken from an adult with an advanced solid tumor such as melanoma, head and neck, liver or kidney cancer. DNA for the CDR3: TGTGCCAGCCGCAGAAGGGACAGGGTTTCTTCACCCCTCCACTTT. This sequence encodes CASRRRDRVSSPLHF.